One sample yielded the 19 T cell receptor beta chains listed below, sequenced in a study of metastatic and nonmetastatic thyroid tumors. Among the patients, none had received any treatment before thyroid surgery. Using MiXCR, TCRdb reanalyzed the PCR reads. Of 35,000 to 40,000 clones in the sample, 20% were seen once. Sequencing was carried out using blood. The origin of the receptors is a female donor with papillary thyroid cancer or a benign thyroid nodule (not recorded which). Some clones in this sample may be carry-over from other donors' samples.

Regarding this clone: The junction does not match germline at one end; this may be a read error. The chain combines TRBV11-3 with TRBJ2-5; D uncertain. Germline V gives CDR1 SGHNT, CDR2 YENEEA. CDR3 length: 13 amino acids. The CDR3 sequence is CANSLAVEETQYF. The CDR3 DNA follows: TGTGCCAACAGCTTAGCCGTCGAGGAGACCCAGTACTTC.

This clone was seen only a few times. Because it lacks the conserved phenylalanine or tryptophan at the end, this CDR3 is likely a read error. No DNA is shown, since the ends of the CDR3 on it are uncertain; the CDR3 is the one TCRdb lists. The chain joins TRBV27 to TRBJ2-7; the listed D gene, TRBD2, was not tested against the DNA. CDR1 is MNHEY and CDR2 is SMNVEV in the germline V gene (reference sequence). The CDR3 spans 13 residues, counting both ends. CDR3 sequence reads: CARSFSGSDEQHS.

The sample holds a few counts of this clone. This chain uses TRBV6-2 or TRBV6-3 with TRBJ2-5; D perhaps matches TRBD2 (5 bases). The CDR3 consists of 12 residues. Deletions cut 4 bases from V and 11 bases from J, with 14 bases between. Germline V gene data show CDR1 as MNHEY and CDR2 as SVGEGT. CDR3 DNA sequence: TGTGCCAGCAGTTTATACTCTACTAGGCAGTACTTC. Protein product: CASSLYSTRQYF.

Only one count was recorded for this clone. This chain uses TRBV11-2 with TRBJ2-1; D gene ambiguous. Per germline, CDR1 SGHAT and CDR2 FQNNGV. Trimming stripped 6 bases from V and 0 bases from J, with 15 bases between. The CDR3 loop spans 16 amino acids. The CDR3 reads CASSPRWSSSYNEQFF. In nucleotides, the CDR3 is TGTGCCAGCAGTCCCCGGTGGTCCAGCTCCTACAATGAGCAGTTCTTC.

This clone was counted only a few times. The rearrangement uses TRBV24-1 and TRBJ2-7, with 12 bases matching TRBD2. The germline gives CDR1 KGHDR, CDR2 SFDVKD. The CDR3 sequence is 15 residues long. V was pared by 7 bases and J by 3 bases, with 6 bases of the junction left unmatched. The CDR3 protein is CATSSLTSGSYEQYF. CDR3 nucleotides: TGTGCCACCAGCTCATTGACTAGCGGGAGCTACGAGCAGTACTTC.

In the case of this clone: A clone one base away is much larger, so this may be a read error. This rearrangement joins TRBV30 to TRBJ2-1, with no clear D. The CDR3 consists of 12 residues. Looked up from germline, CDR1 is GTSNPN and CDR2 is SVGIG (reference sequence). The CDR3 DNA is TGTGCCTGTAGTGTACTAAACAATGAGCAGTTCTTC. Protein product: CACSVLNNEQFF.

To note about this clone: At one end the junction does not follow the germline gene, possibly because of a read error. V usage is TRBV6-5 and J usage is TRBJ2-7; weak D call: TRBD2 (6 bases). CDR1 is MNHEY and CDR2 is SVGAGI in the germline V gene. This CDR3 spans 18 amino acids. The CDR3 DNA reads TGTGCCAGCAGCTCCCGGCGGGGATCGGGTATGTTCGTCCACGATCAGTACTTC. It yields the protein CASSSRRGSGMFVHDQYF.

This clone was counted a few times. The chain has TRBV30 and TRBJ2-7, with D uncertain. This CDR3 contains 13 residues. Looked up from germline, CDR1 is GTSNPN and CDR2 is SVGIG (reference sequence). Between the trimmed V and J ends, which lost 0 bases and 0 bases, there was a span of 6 bases. Written as DNA, the CDR3 is TGTGCCTGGAGTGTAGAGAGCTCCTACGAGCAGTACTTC. Encoded protein: CAWSVESSYEQYF.

This sequence joins TRBV10-1 and TRBJ2-7, with 7 bases that match TRBD1. This CDR3 spans 19 amino acids. V lost 0 bases to trimming and J lost 4 bases; unmatched junction nucleotides: 18. Germline CDR1 is WNHNN and CDR2 is SYGVQD (reference sequence). CDR3 bases: TGCGCCAGCAGTGAGTCGATAAATGACAGGGAAGTCGTCGGTTACGAGCAGTACTTC. Its translation is CASSESINDREVVGYEQYF.

This clone has at least ten counts. This sequence joins TRBV27 and TRBJ1-4; D perhaps matches TRBD1 (5 bases). The CDR3 is made up of 13 amino acids. Per the germline V gene, CDR1 is MNHEY and CDR2 is SMNVEV (reference sequence). V gave up 1 base and J gave up 5 bases, with 5 bases separating them. CDR3 sequence: CASSLYRNEKLFF. Here the CDR3 DNA reads TGTGCCAGCAGTTTATACAGGAATGAAAAACTGTTTTTT.

This clone occurred many times. The V call is TRBV9, the J call TRBJ2-2; D is undetermined. This CDR3 contains 15 residues. V shed 2 bases and J shed 4 bases, with 12 bases lying between them. Germline CDR1 is SGDLS and CDR2 is YYNGEE. CDR3 sequence: CASSVGIPVTGELFF. CDR3 DNA: TGTGCCAGCAGCGTTGGAATTCCGGTCACCGGGGAGCTGTTTTTT.

The chain carries TRBV11-2 and TRBJ2-1; 8 nucleotides align to TRBD2. The ends lost 0 bases at V and 4 bases at J; junction bases unmatched: 5. This CDR3 is 16 amino acids long. Germline values: CDR1 SGHAT, CDR2 FQNNGV. DNA for the CDR3: TGTGCCAGCAGCTTAGAAGCGGGAGTGGCTTACAATGAGCAGTTCTTC. It is translated as CASSLEAGVAYNEQFF.

V usage is TRBV3-1 and J usage is TRBJ2-7; D is undetermined. The CDR3 covers 11 residues. Germline CDR1 and CDR2: LGHDT and YNNKEL (reference sequence). The V end lost 7 bases, the J end lost 5 bases, and 9 bases lay between the germline ends. The CDR3 DNA reads as TGTGCCAGCAATGGGATCAACGAGCAGTACTTC. Translating gives CASNGINEQYF.

This clone showed up many times. The chain joins TRBV7-8 to TRBJ1-2; TRBD1 matches 8 bases. The junction had 8 bases not matched to a gene; V was cut back by 7 bases and J by 7 bases. This CDR3 contains 13 residues. The germline V gene encodes CDR1 SGHVS and CDR2 FQNEAQ. The CDR3 reads CASMDQGALGYTF. DNA of the CDR3: TGTGCCAGCATGGACCAGGGGGCGCTTGGCTACACCTTC.

This clone showed up many times. The chain links TRBV18 to TRBJ2-5; D not resolved. This CDR3 spans 14 amino acids. Germline V gene data show CDR1 as KGHSH and CDR2 as LQKENI. The ends were cut back, 3 bases at V and 5 bases at J, with 13 bases in the middle. This CDR3 is CASSPPNLGETQYF. In nucleotides, the CDR3 is TGTGCCAGCTCACCTCCTAACTTGGGGGAGACCCAGTACTTC.

The rearrangement links TRBV3-1 to TRBJ2-3; tentatively, D is TRBD2 (5 bases). This CDR3 comprises 14 residues. The germline V gene has CDR1 LGHDT and CDR2 YNNKEL (reference sequence). The germline V and J ends were trimmed by 4 bases and 0 bases, with 8 bases remaining between them. The CDR3: CASSPRESTDTQYF. CDR3 bases: TGTGCCAGCAGCCCGAGGGAAAGCACAGATACGCAGTATTTT.

J is TRBJ2-7 and V is TRBV6-1; 9 bases fit TRBD2. Germline V gene sequence: CDR1 MNHNS, CDR2 SASEGT. After removal of 5 bases from V and 6 bases from J, the junction contained 17 bases not matched to a gene. The CDR3 covers 17 residues. DNA of the CDR3: TGTGCCAGCAGTCCGGGGTTCAAGGGACTAGCCGGACCCGAGCAGTACTTC. Protein: CASSPGFKGLAGPEQYF.

This clone was counted many times. At the DNA level, this CDR3 is encoded by other sequences in the same sample as well. The rearrangement joins TRBV4-2 to TRBJ2-5; 8 bases fit TRBD1. The V and J ends lost 4 bases and 5 bases, in that order; junction bases with no gene match: 9. Germline assignment: CDR1 LGHNA and CDR2 YNFKEQ. The CDR3 spans 15 residues. The CDR3 is CASSPSQGAGETQYF. CDR3 in DNA: TGTGCCAGCAGCCCTAGTCAGGGGGCTGGGGAGACCCAGTACTTC.

This clone was seen many times. The genes are TRBV20-1 and TRBJ2-7, with D maybe TRBD1 (5 bases). V lost 5 bases and J 0 bases, leaving 8 bases between the germline ends. The CDR3 is made up of 12 amino acids. The germline CDR1 and CDR2 sequences are DFQATT and SNEGSKA (reference sequence). The CDR3 coding sequence is TGCAGTGCTGCAGGACACTCCTACGAGCAGTACTTC. This gives the protein CSAAGHSYEQYF.